This T cell receptor beta chain was sequenced in a study of T cell repertoires in cytomegalovirus infection. In the study overall: Public TCR beta signatures were indicative of both CMV infection and a matching HLA type.

TCRdb independently ran MiXCR on the reads; one entry per CDR3 protein. Here the sample spans about 740,000 distinct CDR3 sequences, under 40% being singletons. The CDR3 is 13 residues long. Germline lookup yields CDR1 MNHNS and CDR2 SASEGT. Trimming stripped 5 bases from V and 6 bases from J, with 11 bases between. The chain carries TRBV6-1 and TRBJ1-5; D is uncertain. The TCR comes from a human donor in good health (CMV status not recorded). Some clones in this sample may be carry-over from other donors' samples. Sequences were obtained from PBMCs. Here the CDR3 DNA reads TGTGCCAGCAGTTATGGGAACACTCAGCCCCAGCATTTT. It is translated as CASSYGNTQPQHF.